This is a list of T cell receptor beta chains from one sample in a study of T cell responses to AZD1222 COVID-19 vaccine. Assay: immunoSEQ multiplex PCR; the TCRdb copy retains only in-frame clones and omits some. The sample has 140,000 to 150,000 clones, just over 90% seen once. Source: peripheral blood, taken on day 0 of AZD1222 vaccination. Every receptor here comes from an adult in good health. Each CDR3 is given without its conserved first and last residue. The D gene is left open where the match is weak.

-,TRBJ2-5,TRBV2,ASRSSGAAIQETQY
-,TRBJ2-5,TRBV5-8,ASNPGQIRETQY
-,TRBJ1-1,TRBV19,ASKRETANTEAF
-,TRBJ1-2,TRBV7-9,ASSSTGYGYT
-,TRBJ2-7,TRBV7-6,ASSLRGQTYEQY
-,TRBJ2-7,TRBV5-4,AASDRSYEQY
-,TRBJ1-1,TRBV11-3,ASGGTEAF
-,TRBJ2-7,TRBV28,ASSLGPVYEQY
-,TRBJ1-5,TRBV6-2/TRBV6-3,ASSYSGPGQPQH
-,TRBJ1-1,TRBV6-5,ASSYRLNTEAF
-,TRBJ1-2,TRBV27,ASSFGRGLGYT
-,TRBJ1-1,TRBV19,ASSIDLRMGTEAF
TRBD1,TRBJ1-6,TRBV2,ASSEAGGRGQIN
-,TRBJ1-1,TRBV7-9,ASRYEGTEAF
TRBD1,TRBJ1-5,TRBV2,ASSDRDRRNQPQH